These T cell receptor beta chains were read from a single sample in a study of regulatory T cells in long-lasting Graves disease. MiXCR was run by TCRdb on the multiplex PCR reads, yielding one entry per CDR3 protein. The sample includes 310,000 or so distinct CDR3 sequences, 20% to 25% of them seen just once. Source: peripheral blood mononuclear cells (PBMCs), taken when the disease was refractory, from a patient treated with antithyroid drugs. The receptors were sampled from a female donor with Graves disease. The CDR3 runs from the conserved cysteine through the conserved F or W. The order of the fields is D gene, V gene, J gene, clone size, CDR3 DNA, CDR3 protein. A D gene is named only where the DNA matches it firmly. Clone size, where shown, is once, few, many, or a class for clones that have expanded.

TRBD2	TRBV11-2	TRBJ2-3	few	TGTGCCAGCAGCTCCACTAGCGGTCCCCCTAATACGCAGTATTTT	CASSSTSGPPNTQYF
TRBD2	TRBV20-1	TRBJ2-5	NA	TGCAGTGCCCCGGCTAGCGGGAGGAAAGAGACCCAGTACTTC	CSAPASGRKETQYF
NA	TRBV7-2	TRBJ1-2	many	TGTGCCAGCAGCTCGCTAAGAGGGAGCGATGGCTACACCTTC	CASSSLRGSDGYTF
TRBD1	TRBV12-3/TRBV12-4	TRBJ2-4	NA	TGTGCCAGCAGTACCTACGAGAACGAGGGGGACAGAAACATTCAGTACTTC	CASSTYENEGDRNIQYF
NA	TRBV7-9	TRBJ2-7	few	TGTGCCAGCGGACGGGTGGAGTCAAGCTACGAGCAGTACTTC	CASGRVESSYEQYF
NA	TRBV12-3/TRBV12-4	TRBJ1-5	NA	TGTGCCAGCAGTTTTTATGACACGGGACATCAGCCCCAGCATTTT	CASSFYDTGHQPQHF
TRBD1	TRBV28	TRBJ2-5	many	TGTGCCAGCAGCCTCCGGGACAGACAAGAGACCCAGTACTTC	CASSLRDRQETQYF
NA	TRBV6-1	TRBJ2-2	NA	TGTGCCATCCGGTCGGGCCCCGGGGAGCTGTTTTTT	CAIRSGPGELFF
TRBD2	TRBV11-2	TRBJ2-5	many	TGTGCCAGCAGCTTACCGGGACTAGCGGGACGGGAGACCCAGTACTTC	CASSLPGLAGRETQYF
NA	TRBV28	TRBJ2-1	few	TGTGCCAGCAACCTACAGGGACTGTCCTACAATGAGCAGTTCTTC	CASNLQGLSYNEQFF
TRBD2	TRBV12-3/TRBV12-4	TRBJ2-7	many	TGTGCCAGCACTTTGACTAGCGGGAGTGGCGAGCAGTACTTC	CASTLTSGSGEQYF
NA	TRBV6-1	TRBJ1-2	many	TGTGCCAGCAGCGCGAGCTTTTCCACGACTAACTATGGCTACACCTTC	CASSASFSTTNYGYTF
NA	TRBV27	TRBJ2-2	few	TGTGCCAGCAGTTTAGAGGCGGGATACACCGGGGAGCTGTTTTTT	CASSLEAGYTGELFF
NA	TRBV11-2	TRBJ2-7	many	TGTGCCAGCAGCCTCATCGGAGGTGGACCTGGGGAGCAGTACTTC	CASSLIGGGPGEQYF
TRBD2	TRBV12-3/TRBV12-4	TRBJ2-1	NA	TGTGCCAGCAGTGACCCGGGACTAGCGGGAGCAACTGAGCAGTTCTTC	CASSDPGLAGATEQFF
TRBD1	TRBV7-9	TRBJ2-2	few	TGTGCCAGCAGCTTACGGCAGGGGGCAGACACCGGGGAGCTGTTTTTT	CASSLRQGADTGELFF
TRBD1	TRBV12-3/TRBV12-4	TRBJ1-2	NA	TGTGCCAGCAGTTTGAGATGGGGACAGGGGATTTCTGGCTACACCTTC	CASSLRWGQGISGYTF
NA	TRBV28	TRBJ1-6	few	TGTGCCAGCACCCCGACTTTGTGGTTGGGGTCCTATAATTCACCCCTCCACTTT	CASTPTLWLGSYNSPLHF
TRBD1	TRBV6-1	TRBJ2-5	NA	TGTGCCAGCAGTCGAGAAGACAGGGAGGAGACCCAGTACTTC	CASSREDREETQYF
NA	TRBV28	TRBJ2-7	many	TGTGCCAGCAGTTTGGGGTTCAACGAGCAGTACTTC	CASSLGFNEQYF
TRBD1	TRBV4-1	TRBJ1-1	NA	TGCGCCAGCAGCCATCTCGAAAAGGGACAGGCAGCTTTCTTT	CASSHLEKGQAAFF
NA	TRBV3-1	TRBJ2-7	NA	TGTGCCAGCAGCCAAGGGGGACGGACGGATTACGAGCAGTACTTC	CASSQGGRTDYEQYF
NA	TRBV6-1	TRBJ2-3	NA	TGTGCCAGCATGGGGAGAGATACGCAGTATTTT	CASMGRDTQYF
NA	TRBV27	TRBJ2-2	few	TGTGCCAGCAGTCCGCGGAGGTTCGGGGAGCTGTTTTTT	CASSPRRFGELFF
TRBD1	TRBV5-5	TRBJ1-1	many	TGTGCCAGCGGCACCACAGGGGAGGCTTTCTTT	CASGTTGEAFF
TRBD2	TRBV11-2	TRBJ2-7	many	TGTGCCAGCAACCCGGTCGGCGGGAGAATCTACGAGCAGTACTTC	CASNPVGGRIYEQYF
TRBD1	TRBV2	TRBJ2-7	many	TGTGCCAGCAGTGAAATCGGACAGGCTTTGGACGAGCAGTACTTC	CASSEIGQALDEQYF
TRBD2	TRBV11-3	TRBJ2-1	NA	TGTGCCAGCAGCGTCACTAGCGGGTCCAGCAATGAGCAGTTCTTC	CASSVTSGSSNEQFF
NA	TRBV2	TRBJ2-5	NA	TGTGCCAGCGTCGAGGGGGGGGAGGCAGTGGAGACCCAGTACTTC	CASVEGGEAVETQYF
NA	TRBV11-2	TRBJ2-5	many	TGTGCCAGCAGCCAGACGGTAGGGGGGACCCAGTACTTC	CASSQTVGGTQYF
NA	TRBV15	TRBJ2-4	NA	TGTGCCACCAGCAGAAGGGGGGGGAGGGACATTCAGTACTTC	CATSRRGGRDIQYF
TRBD1	TRBV19	TRBJ1-2	NA	TGTGCCAGTAGTTCGCTACAGGGGGTGTTTGGCTACACCTTC	CASSSLQGVFGYTF
NA	TRBV4-3	TRBJ2-7	few	TGCGCCAGCAGCCAAGAATTACAAGGGGTCAACGAGCAGTACTTC	CASSQELQGVNEQYF
TRBD2	TRBV20-1	TRBJ2-7	few	TGCAGTTGTCCCGGGACTAACTCCTACGAGCAGTACTTC	CSCPGTNSYEQYF
TRBD2	TRBV5-1	TRBJ2-7	many	TGCGCCAGCAGCTTGCCGGGAGGAACCCGCGAGCAGTACTTC	CASSLPGGTREQYF
NA	TRBV28	TRBJ2-3	NA	TGTGCCAGCAGTTTATCCGTGGGGTGGTTGGACAGCACAGATACGCAGTATTTT	CASSLSVGWLDSTDTQYF
TRBD1	TRBV5-1	TRBJ1-1	NA	TGCGCCAGCAAGGAGGGGGCGCCGGTCACTGAAGCTTTCTTT	CASKEGAPVTEAFF
TRBD2	TRBV29-1	TRBJ2-5	few	TGCAGCGGCCGACCGGGGGGACGAGAGACCCAGTACTTC	CSGRPGGRETQYF
NA	TRBV6-2/TRBV6-3	TRBJ2-7	NA	TGTGCCAGCAGTTACGAGGACGGGAGTCTTTACGAGCAGTACTTC	CASSYEDGSLYEQYF
NA	TRBV15	TRBJ1-6	many	TGTGCCACGGGGAGCTCCTATAATTCACCCCTCCACTTT	CATGSSYNSPLHF
TRBD1	TRBV13	TRBJ2-7	few	TGTGCCAGCAGCCGAGGACAGGGGACCCACGAGCAGTACTTC	CASSRGQGTHEQYF
NA	TRBV29-1	TRBJ1-4	NA	TGCAGCGTTGAAGTGGCGGGGAATGAAAAACTGTTTTTT	CSVEVAGNEKLFF
NA	TRBV13	TRBJ2-5	NA	TGTGCCAGCAGCTTAGGGGGGCTTGGGGAGACCCAGTACTTC	CASSLGGLGETQYF
TRBD1	TRBV19	TRBJ2-7	NA	TGTGCCAGTAGTACTGGACAGGCGCCTACGTGGGAGCAGTACTTC	CASSTGQAPTWEQYF
NA	TRBV7-3	TRBJ1-1	NA	TGTGCCAGCAGCCCTCCAGGGAGTCCTGAAGCTTTCTTT	CASSPPGSPEAFF
TRBD1	TRBV28	TRBJ1-5	few	TGTGCCAGCAGTTTTACGGACAGGAGGAATCAGCCCCAGCATTTT	CASSFTDRRNQPQHF
TRBD1	TRBV7-9	TRBJ2-7	NA	TGTGCCAGCAGCTTAGGTACAGGGGGCCAACTAGACTTC	CASSLGTGGQLDF
NA	TRBV5-1	TRBJ2-2	NA	TGCGCCAGCAGCTGGTCGGACAGCACCGGGGAGCTGTTTTTT	CASSWSDSTGELFF
TRBD1	TRBV6-1	TRBJ2-7	few	TGTGCCAGCAGTCTGGACAGGGAACTCTACGAGCAGTACTTC	CASSLDRELYEQYF
TRBD2	TRBV20-1	TRBJ2-7	few	TGCAGTGCTAGAACTAGCGGGAGACTCGAGCAGTACTTC	CSARTSGRLEQYF
NA	TRBV30	TRBJ1-4	many	TGTGCCTGGGGGCCGGGACGGGTCAATGAAAAACTGTTTTTT	CAWGPGRVNEKLFF
NA	TRBV7-3	TRBJ2-4	NA	TGTGCCAGCAGCTTCGGGCAGGATAACATTCAGTACTTC	CASSFGQDNIQYF
NA	TRBV6-5	TRBJ1-1	once	TGTGCCAGCAGTTCAGGTTTTCTTGAGAACACTGAAGCTTTCTTT	CASSSGFLENTEAFF
TRBD2	TRBV4-2	TRBJ2-2	few	TGTGCCAGCAGCCACGGGAGGGGCACCGGGGAGCTGTTTTTT	CASSHGRGTGELFF
NA	TRBV5-1	TRBJ2-7	once	TGCGCCAGCAGCTTGGCCGTAAGCGGGCTCTTCTACGAGCAGTACTTC	CASSLAVSGLFYEQYF
NA	TRBV28	TRBJ1-1	many	TGTGCCAGCCGTAGAGGGAAAGCTTTCTTT	CASRRGKAFF
NA	TRBV6-2/TRBV6-3	TRBJ2-1	NA	TGTGCCAGCAGCGAACAGCGGACCCAAAATGAGCAGTTCTTC	CASSEQRTQNEQFF
NA	TRBV20-1	TRBJ2-7	many	TGCAGTGCCGAAGGACTTAACCGGGACAACTCCTACGAGCAGTACTTC	CSAEGLNRDNSYEQYF